The clone carrying this TCR beta chain was found a few times. Its target is unknown. The data belong to a study of cytomegalovirus exposure and HLA in healthy donors. Findings of the study overall: The records held CMV serostatus as the only immune exposure information. Analysis was performed later, and it showed HLA-associated TCR beta chains to be more clonally expanded than equally common others. Among the most significant clusters, several appeared linked to common viral pathogens in a later analysis.

The PCR made use of 60 Vbeta and 13 Jbeta primers. The method was immunoSEQ multiplex PCR; TCRdb's version includes in-frame clones alone and lacks a portion of them. The top ten hold about 7% of the sample, which has some 150,000 clones, over 70% seen once. This receptor was identified in a man under 40 in good health and CMV-seronegative. Input material: PBMCs.

CDR3 sequence: CASSSPGQDNSPLHF. For the CDR3, the DNA is TGTGCCAGCAGCTCCCCTGGACAAGATAATTCACCCCTCCACTTT. V is TRBV7-3 and J is TRBJ1-6, with a weak D call TRBD1 (5 bases). The CDR3 has 15 residues. CDR1 and CDR2 from the germline V gene are SGHTA and FQGTGA. The V gene lost 4 bases and the J gene lost 5 bases, with 12 bases spanning the gap. The variable domain in full, completed from reference TRBV7-3 and TRBJ1-6, reads GAGVSQTPSNKVTEKGKYVELRCDPISGHTALYWYRQSLGQGPEFLIYFQGTGAADDSGLPNDRFFAVRPEGSVSTLKIQRTERGDSAVYLCASSSPGQDNSPLHFGNGTRLTVT.